The T cell receptor beta chain under discussion was sequenced for a study of blood T cell repertoires in COVID-19. Study processing details: Estimation of nucleated cell counts was performed using reference gene primer amplification. The protocol was immunoSEQ multiplex PCR, while the TCRdb copy is restricted to in-frame clones and leaves out a portion. The DNA was the basis for D and trimming; V, J and clone size are from that table. The sample holds some 220,000 clones, roughly 80% seen once. This clone was detected a few times. The TCR was taken from a woman older than 75 with active or convalescent COVID-19. Sequenced material: peripheral blood.

CDR3 sequence (DNA): TGTGCCAGCAGCTTATCGGGGAATAATGAAAAACTGTTTTTT. This translates into CASSLSGNNEKLFF. The chain uses TRBV7-2 and TRBJ1-4; D is unclear. Trimming removed 2 bases from V and 4 bases from J, with 8 bases in between. CDR3 size: 14 residues. From germline, CDR1 is SGHTA and CDR2 FQGNSA.